The source of this T cell receptor (beta chain) is a study of CD8+ T cells in alopecia areata. Study conclusions and caveats: Sequencing of scalp tissue also captures the resident alphabeta T cells of normal skin. Alopecia totalis/universalis scalp especially showed more expanded CD8+ clones than normal scalp. In patients, TCRs were shared less clearly than in mice, and HLA may possibly be involved.

The CDR3 contains 12 residues. Trimming pared 8 bases from V and 5 bases from J, leaving 13 bases between. Germline CDR1 is MNHEY and CDR2 is SVGAGI. Separation by sorting yielded CD4+ and CD8+ T cells from PBMCs. Sequencing relied on a cDNA template that was reverse transcribed from extracted RNA. Here immunoSEQ multiplex PCR was the method, and the copy in TCRdb shows in-frame clones only, minus some. The data show 100,000 to 150,000 clones, with 45% to 50% seen just once and over 9.5% held by the top ten. With regard to this clone: The antigen remains undetermined.

The sample was NKG2D-low CD8+ T cells sorted from blood. The genes are TRBV6-5 and TRBJ2-7; D is tentatively TRBD1 or TRBD2 (5 bases each). The TCR sequence derives from a human donor with alopecia areata. The CDR3 nucleotides are TGTGCCAGCGGGACGGCCCTCAACGAGCAGTACTTC. Encoded protein: CASGTALNEQYF.